The clone carrying this T cell receptor beta chain showed up just once. Its antigen is not identified. This record belongs to a study of CD8+ T cells in alopecia areata. Study-wide findings and caveats: Mice gave a clearer picture of TCR sharing than patients did, possibly for HLA-related reasons. Scalp data also include sequences from resident alphabeta T cells of normal skin. Greater clonality was observed in lesional scalp samples, especially alopecia totalis/universalis, versus normal scalp.

RNA was extracted and reverse transcribed into cDNA as the sequencing template. Sequenced by immunoSEQ multiplex PCR; TCRdb stores in-frame clones only, minus some. The top ten clones hold under 20% of a sample with tens of thousands of clones, 62% of them seen once. V was shortened by 0 bases and J by 0 bases, with 6 bases between the two germline ends. Germline V gene sequence: CDR1 MNHEY, CDR2 SVGAGI. The CDR3 has 14 residues. Sequences were obtained from NKG2D-high CD8+ T cells sorted from blood. This TCR was recovered from a human donor with alopecia areata. The chain combines TRBV6-5 with TRBJ2-7, with a possible D match to TRBD1 (5 bases). The CDR3 reads CASSYSGPSYEQYF. CDR3 DNA sequence: TGTGCCAGCAGTTACTCGGGGCCCTCCTACGAGCAGTACTTC.